Below, one T cell receptor (beta chain) is given with its context. The ends were cut back, 1 base at V and 0 bases at J, with 5 bases in the middle. Germline-derived CDR1 and CDR2 are KGHDR and SFDVKD. The CDR3 is 14 residues long. TCRdb called the RT-PCR reads again in MiXCR, with one record for every CDR3 protein. The sample shows about 700,000 distinct CDR3 sequences, 14% of them seen only once. J is TRBJ1-2 and V is TRBV24-1; the D is unclear. The sequence was collected from a female donor in good health, serving as a healthy control. The source material was memory CD4+ T cells from blood. In DNA, the CDR3 is TGTGCCACCAGTGATTTCACAGCTAACTATGGCTACACCTTC. Its translation is CATSDFTANYGYTF.